This record concerns one T cell receptor beta chain sequence. The sample is drawn from a study of T cell responses to AZD1222 COVID-19 vaccine. The data were produced by immunoSEQ multiplex PCR, yet TCRdb's version contains in-frame clones alone and is incomplete. Among over 150,000 clones listed, roughly 94% were seen once. Trimming took off 6 bases at V and 4 bases at J, with 13 bases between the two ends. The CDR3 extends over 14 amino acids. Germline lookup yields CDR1 MDHEN and CDR2 SYDVKM. This sequence was found in an adult who received the AZD1222 COVID-19 vaccine. Sequencing was performed on peripheral blood, taken 28 days after the second AZD1222 dose. The V call is TRBV28, the J call TRBJ1-3; a possible D gene is TRBD1 (5 bases). The CDR3 loop reads CASSLRGSGNTIYF. The CDR3 DNA sequence: TGTGCCAGCAGCCTCCGGGGGTCCGGAAACACCATATATTTT.